Sequencing of this TCR beta chain was carried out in a study of HIV-infected patients and healthy controls. Around 0.5 ug RNA was reverse transcribed with alpha and beta constant-region primers. Each of the alpha and beta chains got its own library through chain-specific third strand synthesis with indices. One primer pair amplified all rearrangements per chain; each cDNA got molecular barcodes. A single record per CDR3 protein comes from TCRdb applying MiXCR to the 5' RACE reads. The repertoire includes thousands of distinct CDR3 sequences, 5% to 6.5% of them detected once, and 22% sits in the top ten. By share of the sample, this clonotype is medium-sized (0.01 to 0.1%). No antigen is known for it. Whole blood was used without fractionation, so all unsorted peripheral T cells were included. The study, taken as a whole, reports: Mean usage of eight alpha and eight beta V genes differed significantly in HIV-infected patients versus controls. Healthy controls shared more CDR3 sequences between individuals than HIV-infected patients did.

The CDR3 sequence is 15 residues long. Germline V gene sequence: CDR1 GTSNPN, CDR2 SVGIG (reference sequence). The V segment lost 2 bases and the J segment 5 bases; nucleotides outside the gene matches: 6. This sequence was found in an adult with HIV infection. Sequences were derived from blood, sampled before antiretroviral therapy. The chain carries TRBV30 and TRBJ2-2; 9 bases are a match to TRBD1. This CDR3 is CAWSTGTGMTGELFF. The CDR3 nucleotides are TGTGCCTGGAGTACCGGGACAGGGATGACCGGGGAGCTGTTTTTT.